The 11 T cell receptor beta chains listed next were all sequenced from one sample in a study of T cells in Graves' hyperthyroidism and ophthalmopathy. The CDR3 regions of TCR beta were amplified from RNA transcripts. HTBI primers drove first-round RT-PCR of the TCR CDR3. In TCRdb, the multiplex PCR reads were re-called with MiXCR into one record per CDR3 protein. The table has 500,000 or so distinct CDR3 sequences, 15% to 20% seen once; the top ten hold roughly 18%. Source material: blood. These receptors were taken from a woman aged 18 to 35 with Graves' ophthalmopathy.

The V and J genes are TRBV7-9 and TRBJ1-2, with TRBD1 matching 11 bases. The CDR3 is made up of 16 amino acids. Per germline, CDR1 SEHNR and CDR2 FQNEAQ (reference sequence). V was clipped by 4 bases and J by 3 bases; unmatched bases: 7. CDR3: CASSSSGQGVYYGYTF. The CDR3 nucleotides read TGTGCCAGCAGCTCATCGGGACAGGGGGTGTACTATGGCTACACCTTC.

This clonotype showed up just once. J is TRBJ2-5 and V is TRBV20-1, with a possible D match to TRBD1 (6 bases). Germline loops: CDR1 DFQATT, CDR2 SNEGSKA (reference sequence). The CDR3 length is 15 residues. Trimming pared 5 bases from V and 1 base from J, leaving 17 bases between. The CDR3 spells CSASDRSQAQETQYF. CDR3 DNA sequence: TGCAGTGCTTCTGACAGGAGTCAGGCCCAAGAGACCCAGTACTTC.

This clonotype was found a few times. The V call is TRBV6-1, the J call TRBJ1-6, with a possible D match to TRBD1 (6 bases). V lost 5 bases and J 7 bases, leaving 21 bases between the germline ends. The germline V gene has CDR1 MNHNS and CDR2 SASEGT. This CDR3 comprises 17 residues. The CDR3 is CASSFRDTKWGNSPLHF. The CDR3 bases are TGTGCCAGCAGTTTCCGGGACACAAAATGGGGAAATTCACCCCTCCACTTT.

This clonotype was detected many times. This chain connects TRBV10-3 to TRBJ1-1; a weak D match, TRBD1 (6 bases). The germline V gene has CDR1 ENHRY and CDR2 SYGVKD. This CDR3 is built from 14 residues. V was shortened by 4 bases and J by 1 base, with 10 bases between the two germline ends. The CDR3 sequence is CAISGGQQNTEAFF. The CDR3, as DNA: TGTGCCATCAGTGGGGGACAACAGAACACTGAAGCTTTCTTT.

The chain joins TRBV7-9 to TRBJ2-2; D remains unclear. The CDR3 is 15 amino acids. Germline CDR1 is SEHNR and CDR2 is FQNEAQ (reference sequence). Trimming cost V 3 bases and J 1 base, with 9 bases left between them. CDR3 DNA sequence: TGTGCCAGCAGCTTTCGGGCCCAGAACACCGGGGAGCTGTTTTTT. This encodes CASSFRAQNTGELFF.

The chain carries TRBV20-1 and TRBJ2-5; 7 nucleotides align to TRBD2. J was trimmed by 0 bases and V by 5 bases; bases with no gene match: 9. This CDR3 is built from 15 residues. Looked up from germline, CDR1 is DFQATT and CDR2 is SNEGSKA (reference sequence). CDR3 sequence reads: CSAAERRGDQETQYF. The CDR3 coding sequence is TGCAGTGCTGCGGAACGACGGGGGGACCAAGAGACCCAGTACTTC.

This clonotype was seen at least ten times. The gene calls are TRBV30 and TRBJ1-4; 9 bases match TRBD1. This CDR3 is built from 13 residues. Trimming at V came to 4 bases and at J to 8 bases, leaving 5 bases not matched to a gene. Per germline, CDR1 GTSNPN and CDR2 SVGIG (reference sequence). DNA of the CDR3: TGTGCCTGGAAACAGGGGGCTGGGGAAAAACTGTTTTTT. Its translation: CAWKQGAGEKLFF.

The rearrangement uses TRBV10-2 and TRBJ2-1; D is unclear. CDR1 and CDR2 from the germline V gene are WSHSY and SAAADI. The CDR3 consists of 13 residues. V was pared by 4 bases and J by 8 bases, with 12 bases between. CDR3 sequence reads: CASSGFRADEQFF. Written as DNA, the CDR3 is TGCGCCAGCAGTGGGTTTAGGGCGGATGAGCAGTTCTTC.

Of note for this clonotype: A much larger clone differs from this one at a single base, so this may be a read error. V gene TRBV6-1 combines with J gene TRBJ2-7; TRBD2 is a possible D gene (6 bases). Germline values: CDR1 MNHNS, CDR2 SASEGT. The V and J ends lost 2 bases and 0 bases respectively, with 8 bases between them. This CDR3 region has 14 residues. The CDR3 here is CASSETRGSYEQYF. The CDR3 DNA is TGTGCCAGCAGTGAAACGCGGGGCTCCTACGAGCAGTACTTC.

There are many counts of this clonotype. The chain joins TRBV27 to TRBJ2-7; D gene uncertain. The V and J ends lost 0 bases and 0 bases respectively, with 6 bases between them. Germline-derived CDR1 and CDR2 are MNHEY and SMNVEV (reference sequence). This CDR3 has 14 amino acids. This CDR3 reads CASSLSGFSYEQYF. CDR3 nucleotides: TGTGCCAGCAGTTTATCAGGGTTCTCCTACGAGCAGTACTTC.

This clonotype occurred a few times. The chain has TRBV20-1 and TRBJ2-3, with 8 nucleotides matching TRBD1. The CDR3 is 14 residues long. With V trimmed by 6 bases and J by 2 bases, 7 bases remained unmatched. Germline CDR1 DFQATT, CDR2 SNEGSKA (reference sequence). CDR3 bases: TGCAGTGCCGAGGACAGGGATCTCACAGATACGCAGTATTTT. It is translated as CSAEDRDLTDTQYF.